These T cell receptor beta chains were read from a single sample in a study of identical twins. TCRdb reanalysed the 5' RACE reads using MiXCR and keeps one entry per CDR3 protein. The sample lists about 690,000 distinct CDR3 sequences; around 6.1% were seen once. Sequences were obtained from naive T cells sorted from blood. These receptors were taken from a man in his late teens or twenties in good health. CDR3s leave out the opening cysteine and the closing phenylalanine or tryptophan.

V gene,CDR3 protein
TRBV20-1,SADRAGGETQY
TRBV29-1,SAARLASPQETQY
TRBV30,AWALAYSSYNEQF
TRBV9,ASSVGSGSTYNEQF
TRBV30,AWRYLAGGELF
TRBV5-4,ASSRTLRGEETQY
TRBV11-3,ASSLHRGGDEQF
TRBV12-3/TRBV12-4,ASSFHRSQGEKLF
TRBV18,ASSRVESGANVLT
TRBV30,AWSVPQRGRGELF
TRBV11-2,ASSYGANTGELF
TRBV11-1,ASSLARLAGGPSETQY
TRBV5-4,ASSSGLAGPWEQY
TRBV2,ARWQRTGGAGGYT
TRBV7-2,ASSLMRAGGPTGELF
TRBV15,ATSRDHGLAGFTDTQY
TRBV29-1,SVRQRAGEEKLF
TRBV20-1,SASSREIQY
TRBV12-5,ASGLGQLSGELF
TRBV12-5,ASGFYGSHEQF
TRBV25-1,ASSSTERTGANVLT
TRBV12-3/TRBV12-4,ASTPTGLKEKLF
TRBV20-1,SATDGTFSQY
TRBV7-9,ASSLGGVVSF
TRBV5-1,ASSFGGTSTDTQY
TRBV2,ASTFTSANTGELF
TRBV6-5,ASSSTGGSYNEQF
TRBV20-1,SARSIDRQETQY
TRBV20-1,SARPPGAPYNEQF
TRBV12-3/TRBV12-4,ASKPMGGNTEAF
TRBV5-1,ASSSPDRGLETQY
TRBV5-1,ASSRAELVSGELF
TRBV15,ATKKTGTYYEQY
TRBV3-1,ASSHGSPLH
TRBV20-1,SAREEGTWSNQPQH
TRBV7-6,ASSLRTGGLAGSSTDTQY
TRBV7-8,ASSGGWGPDTGELF
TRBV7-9,ASSSPGLNTGELF
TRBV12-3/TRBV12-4,ASSFSGRGGNEQF
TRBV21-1,ASSKRYRGPTEAF
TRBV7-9,ASSFGPTGPQF
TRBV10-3,ASLFGEGSYEQY